This TCR beta chain comes out of a study of blood T cell repertoires in COVID-19. The CDR3 runs to 16 residues. V shed 3 bases and J shed 5 bases, with 18 bases lying between them. Germline CDR1 MNHEY, CDR2 SVGEGT. Measured with immunoSEQ multiplex PCR; TCRdb has only the in-frame clones, and not every one. The sample holds 50,000 to 65,000 clones, approximately 77% seen once. The sample taken for sequencing was peripheral blood. This clonotype was sampled from a woman aged 65 to 85 with COVID-19, enrolled during active disease. The chain joins TRBV6-2 or TRBV6-3 to TRBJ2-3; D might be TRBD2 (5 bases). The CDR3 spells CASSYMRRTAVDTQYF. CDR3 coding DNA: TGTGCCAGCAGTTATATGAGGCGGACTGCGGTAGATACGCAGTATTTT.